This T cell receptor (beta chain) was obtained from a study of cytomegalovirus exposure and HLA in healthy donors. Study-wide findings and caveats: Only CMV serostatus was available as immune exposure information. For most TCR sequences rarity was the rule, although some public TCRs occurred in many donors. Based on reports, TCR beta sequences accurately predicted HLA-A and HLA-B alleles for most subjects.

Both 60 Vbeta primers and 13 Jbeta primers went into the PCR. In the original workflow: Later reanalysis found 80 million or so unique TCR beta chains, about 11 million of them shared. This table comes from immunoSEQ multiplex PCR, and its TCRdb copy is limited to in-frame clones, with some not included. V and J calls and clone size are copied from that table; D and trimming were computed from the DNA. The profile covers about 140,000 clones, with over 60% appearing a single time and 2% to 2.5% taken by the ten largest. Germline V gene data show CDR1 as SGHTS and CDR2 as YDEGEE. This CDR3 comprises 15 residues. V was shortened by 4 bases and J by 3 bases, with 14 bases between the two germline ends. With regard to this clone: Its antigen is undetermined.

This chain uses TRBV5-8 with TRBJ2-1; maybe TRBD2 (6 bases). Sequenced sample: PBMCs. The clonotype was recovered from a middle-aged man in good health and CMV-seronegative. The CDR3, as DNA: TGTGCCAGCAGCCCAGGGCGGGGCGGCTACAATGAGCAGTTCTTC. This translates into CASSPGRGGYNEQFF. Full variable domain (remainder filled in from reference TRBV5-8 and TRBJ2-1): EAGVTQSPTHLIKTRGQQATLRCSPISGHTSVYWYQQALGLGLQFLLWYDEGEERNRGNFPPRFSGRQFPNYSSELNVNALELEDSALYLCASSPGRGGYNEQFFGPGTRLTVL.